This TCR beta chain is from a study of neurological immune-mediated disorders. Study outcomes and limitations: It was HTLV-1-associated myelopathy that showed the most TCR clonal expansion, while multiple sclerosis showed the least, falling below healthy controls. None of the CDR3 amino acid sequences of expanded clones recurred across subjects, suggesting private repertoires in all groups.

The time point here: longitudinal time-point 3. This clonotype has a count of ten or more. Its antigen is undetermined. With 10-nucleotide random UMIs, 5'RACE was used to make the cDNA. Sequencing of 15-18 subjects in each run yielded over 200 million TCR-beta sequences. In TCRdb, the 5' RACE reads were re-called with MiXCR into one record per CDR3 protein. Of roughly 49,000 distinct CDR3 sequences in the sample, approximately 11% are singletons; the top ten hold approximately 10%. V dropped 2 bases and J dropped 10 bases, with 7 bases sitting between them. CDR3 size: 11 residues. CDR1 and CDR2 from the germline V gene are SGHKS and YYEKEE (reference sequence).

The specimen sequenced was PBMCs. The chain is built from TRBV5-5 and TRBJ2-1; D unclear. This sequence was found in a male donor with HTLV-1-associated myelopathy (HAM/TSP). The CDR3 DNA reads as TGTGCCAGCAGCTTCCTCACAGAGCAGTTCTTC. Its translation is CASSFLTEQFF. Filled out from reference TRBV5-5 and TRBJ2-1, the complete variable domain reads DAGVTQSPTHLIKTRGQQVTLRCSPISGHKSVSWYQQVLGQGPQFIFQYYEKEERGRGNFPDRFSARQFPNYSSELNVNALLLGDSALYLCASSFLTEQFFGPGTRLTVL.